Sequencing of this T cell receptor beta chain was carried out in a study of blood T cell repertoires in COVID-19 (dated by TCRdb to the early 2020s). About the full investigation: The collaborator samples originated in the United States, Italy and Spain and spanned the acute and convalescent phases of COVID-19. The prospective study material was composed of cDNA or gDNA derived from T cells, B-cell-depleted T cells, or PBMCs. Deeply sampled blood TCRbeta repertoires from subjects exposed to, actively infected with, or recovered from COVID-19 were included in the dataset. The repertoires were released in a freely available public database intended as a resource for research on the immune response to SARS-CoV-2. Samples were obtained from the ongoing ImmuneRACE study (first 160 participants) and from over a thousand subjects provided by 6 global collaborators. Nearly every sample came with metadata listing a de-identified subject ID, COVID-19 status, age in years and sex. Where available, HLA class I and class II types were obtained from metadata supplied by the sample provider rather than from assay-based typing.

On this clone: Its antigen target is currently unknown. There are no base qualities to consult, and no much larger clone falls within one base.

Broad study findings and their caveats: The amount of clinical and demographic metadata varied by source and participant and was provided uncurated.

Relative to germline, V is 0 bases shorter and J is 8 bases shorter, with 14 bases between their ends. From the cysteine up to the phenylalanine, the CDR3 has a length of 14 residues. Only CDR3 DNA is held: 42 bases, read in frame from base 1. In the germline V gene (reference sequence), CDR1 corresponds to SGHNT and CDR2 to YYREEE. TCRbeta CDR3 regions were amplified from genomic DNA using the immunoSEQ Assay, a bias-controlled multiplex PCR. The authors processed their data as follows. Within the assay, amplification of reference gene primers was used to estimate how many nucleated cells each sample contained. To quantify the absolute abundance of each unique TCRbeta CDR3 rearrangement, sequence reads were collapsed and filtered. For each sample, productive Simpson clonality was calculated as the square root of Simpson's diversity index over productive rearrangements. In TCRdb, the immuneACCESS table is reduced to in-frame sequences with V and J assigned. These tables do not hold every clone; where another copy was compared, an unresolved V gene accounts for under half, and the others remain unexplained. From that table come the V and J calls and clone size; the DNA was used to work out D and trimming. This sample has approximately 110,000 clones in its table, and under 80% of those were observed once. The top ten clones comprise less than 20% of the sample.

The collaborating institutions used their own protocols to collect whole blood in K2EDTA tubes. For TCRbeta analysis, collaborators shipped samples in one of three forms: frozen whole blood, isolated PBMCs, or DNA extracted from either of those sample types. The sequenced sample was peripheral blood. The clonotype originates from a woman in her 70s with acute or convalescent COVID-19. This receptor chain uses TRBV5-4 and TRBJ1-2, with TRBD1 as a weak D call on 6 bases. The CDR3 reads as follows: CASSLGRTGHGYTF. The DNA sequence is as follows: TGTGCCAGCAGCTTGGGCAGGACGGGACACGGCTACACCTTC.